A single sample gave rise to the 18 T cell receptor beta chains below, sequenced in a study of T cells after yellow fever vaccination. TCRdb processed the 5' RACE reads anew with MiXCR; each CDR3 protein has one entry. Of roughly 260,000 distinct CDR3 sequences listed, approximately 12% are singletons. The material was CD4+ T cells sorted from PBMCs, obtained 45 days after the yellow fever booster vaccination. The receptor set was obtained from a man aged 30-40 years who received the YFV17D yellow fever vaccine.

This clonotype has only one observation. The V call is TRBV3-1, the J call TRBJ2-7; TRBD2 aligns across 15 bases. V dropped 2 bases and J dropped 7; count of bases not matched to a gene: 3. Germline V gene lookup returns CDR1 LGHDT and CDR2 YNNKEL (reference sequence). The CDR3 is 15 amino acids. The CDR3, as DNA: TGTGCCAGCAGCCAAAGGACTAGCGGGAGGGGTGAGCAGTACTTC. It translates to CASSQRTSGRGEQYF.

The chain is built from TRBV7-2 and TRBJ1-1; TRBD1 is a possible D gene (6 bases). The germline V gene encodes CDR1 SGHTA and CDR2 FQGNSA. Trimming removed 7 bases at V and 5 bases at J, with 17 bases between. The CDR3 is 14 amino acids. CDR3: CASTTGGRDTEAFF. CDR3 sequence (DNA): TGTGCCAGCACCACGGGGGGGCGGGATACTGAAGCTTTCTTT.

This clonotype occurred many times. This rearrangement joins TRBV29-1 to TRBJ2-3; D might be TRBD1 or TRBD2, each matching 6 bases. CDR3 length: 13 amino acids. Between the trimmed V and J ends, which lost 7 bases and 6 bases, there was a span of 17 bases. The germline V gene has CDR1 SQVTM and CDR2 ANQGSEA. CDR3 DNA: TGCAGCGCCGCGGGACAAAATGGTGATACGCAGTATTTT. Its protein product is CSAAGQNGDTQYF.

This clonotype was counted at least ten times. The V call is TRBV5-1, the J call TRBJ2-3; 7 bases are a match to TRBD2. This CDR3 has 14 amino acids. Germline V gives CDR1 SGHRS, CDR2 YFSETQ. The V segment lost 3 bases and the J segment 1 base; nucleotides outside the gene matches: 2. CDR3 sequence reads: CASSSGGGTDTQYF. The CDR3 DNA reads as TGCGCCAGCAGCTCTGGGGGGGGCACAGATACGCAGTATTTT.

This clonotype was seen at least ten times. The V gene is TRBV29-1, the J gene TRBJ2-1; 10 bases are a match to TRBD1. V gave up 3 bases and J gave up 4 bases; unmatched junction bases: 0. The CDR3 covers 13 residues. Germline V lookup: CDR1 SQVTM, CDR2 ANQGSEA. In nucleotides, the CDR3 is TGCAGCGTTGAGGGACAGGGGTACAATGAGCAGTTCTTC. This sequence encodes CSVEGQGYNEQFF.

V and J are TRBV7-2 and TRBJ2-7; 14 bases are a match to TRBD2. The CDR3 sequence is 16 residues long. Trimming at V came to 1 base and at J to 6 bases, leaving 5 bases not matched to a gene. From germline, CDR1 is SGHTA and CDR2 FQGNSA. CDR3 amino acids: CASSLVGTSGRSEQYF. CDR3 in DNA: TGTGCCAGCAGCTTAGTGGGGACTAGCGGGAGATCCGAGCAGTACTTC.

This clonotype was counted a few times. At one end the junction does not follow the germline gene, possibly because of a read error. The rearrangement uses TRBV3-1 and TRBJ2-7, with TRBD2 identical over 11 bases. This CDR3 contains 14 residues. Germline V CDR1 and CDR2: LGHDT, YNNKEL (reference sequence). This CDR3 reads CASSLGTSGPPGNF. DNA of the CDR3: TGTGCCAGCAGCCTTGGGACTAGCGGTCCTCCTGGGAACTTC.

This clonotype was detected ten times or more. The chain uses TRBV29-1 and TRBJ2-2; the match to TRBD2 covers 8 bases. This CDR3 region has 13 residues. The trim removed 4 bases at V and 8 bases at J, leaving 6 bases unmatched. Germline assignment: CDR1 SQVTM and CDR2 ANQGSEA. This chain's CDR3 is CSVASGGPGELFF. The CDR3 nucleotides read TGCAGCGTTGCATCGGGAGGGCCGGGGGAGCTGTTTTTT.

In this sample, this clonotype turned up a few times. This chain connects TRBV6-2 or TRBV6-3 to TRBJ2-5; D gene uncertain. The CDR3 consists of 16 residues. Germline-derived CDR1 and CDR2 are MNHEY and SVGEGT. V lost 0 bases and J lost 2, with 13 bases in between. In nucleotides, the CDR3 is TGTGCCAGCAGTTACTCGATAGCAGATAAACAAGAGACCCAGTACTTC. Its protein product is CASSYSIADKQETQYF.

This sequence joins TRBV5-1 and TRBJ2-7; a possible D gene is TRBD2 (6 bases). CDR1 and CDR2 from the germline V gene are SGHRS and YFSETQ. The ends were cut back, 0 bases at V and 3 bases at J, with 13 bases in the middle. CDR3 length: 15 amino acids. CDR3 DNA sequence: TGCGCCAGCAGCTTGGCATCGCGGGGATACTACGAGCAGTACTTC. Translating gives CASSLASRGYYEQYF.

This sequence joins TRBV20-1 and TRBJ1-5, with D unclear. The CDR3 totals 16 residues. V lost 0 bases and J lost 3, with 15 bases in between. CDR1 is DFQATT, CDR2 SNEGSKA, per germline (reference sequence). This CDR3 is CSAREGMVLPNQPQHF. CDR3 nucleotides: TGCAGTGCTAGAGAGGGGATGGTCCTCCCCAATCAGCCCCAGCATTTT.

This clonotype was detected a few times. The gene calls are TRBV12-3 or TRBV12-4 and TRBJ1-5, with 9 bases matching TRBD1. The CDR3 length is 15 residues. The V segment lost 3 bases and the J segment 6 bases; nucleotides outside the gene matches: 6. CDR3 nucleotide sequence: TGTGCCAGCAGTTTTAGACAGGGGGATAGTCAGCCCCAGCATTTT. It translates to CASSFRQGDSQPQHF.

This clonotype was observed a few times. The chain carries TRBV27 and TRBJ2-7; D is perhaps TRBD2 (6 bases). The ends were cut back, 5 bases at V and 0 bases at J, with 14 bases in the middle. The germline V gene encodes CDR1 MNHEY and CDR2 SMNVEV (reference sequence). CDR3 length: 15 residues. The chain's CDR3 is CASSRAGLYSYEQYF. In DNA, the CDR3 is TGTGCCAGCAGTCGAGCGGGTCTATACTCCTACGAGCAGTACTTC.

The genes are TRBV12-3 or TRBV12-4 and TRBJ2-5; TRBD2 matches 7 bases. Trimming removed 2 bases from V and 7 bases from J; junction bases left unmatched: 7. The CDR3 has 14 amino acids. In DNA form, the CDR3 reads TGTGCCAGCAGTTTAAGCCCCGGCGGGGGGACCCAGTACTTC. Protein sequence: CASSLSPGGGTQYF.

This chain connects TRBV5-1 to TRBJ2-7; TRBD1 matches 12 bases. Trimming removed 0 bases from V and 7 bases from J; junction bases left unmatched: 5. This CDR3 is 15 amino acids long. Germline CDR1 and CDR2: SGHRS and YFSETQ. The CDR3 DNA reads TGCGCCAGCAGCTTGGCCGGGACAGGGGGCGGTGAGCAGTACTTC. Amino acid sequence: CASSLAGTGGGEQYF.

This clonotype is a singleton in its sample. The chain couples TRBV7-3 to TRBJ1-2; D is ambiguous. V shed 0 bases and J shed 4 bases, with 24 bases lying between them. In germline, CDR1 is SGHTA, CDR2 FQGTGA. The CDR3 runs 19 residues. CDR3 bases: TGTGCCAGCAGCTTAACGACTCTAAGTCCCCCGCTCCTAGGCTATGGCTACACCTTC. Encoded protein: CASSLTTLSPPLLGYGYTF.

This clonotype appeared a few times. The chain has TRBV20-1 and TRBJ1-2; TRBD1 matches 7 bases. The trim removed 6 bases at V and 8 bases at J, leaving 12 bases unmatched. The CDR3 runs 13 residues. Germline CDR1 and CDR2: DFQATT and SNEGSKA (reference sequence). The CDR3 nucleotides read TGCAGTGCCCCGGGACAGCTAAGCCGGGGCTACACCTTC. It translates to CSAPGQLSRGYTF.

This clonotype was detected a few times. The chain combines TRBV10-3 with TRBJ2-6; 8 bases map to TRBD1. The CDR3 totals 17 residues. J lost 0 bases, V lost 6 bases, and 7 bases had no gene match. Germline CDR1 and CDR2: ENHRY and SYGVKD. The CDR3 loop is CAISQGARNSGANVLTF. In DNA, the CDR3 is TGTGCCATCAGCCAGGGGGCCCGAAACTCTGGGGCCAACGTCCTGACTTTC.